These 13 T cell receptor beta chains were all obtained from the same sample, sequenced in a study of T cells in Graves' hyperthyroidism and ophthalmopathy. There were TCR beta CDR3 regions amplified from RNA transcripts. Researchers ran a first-round RT-PCR on the TCR CDR3 using the HTBI primer set. TCRdb fed the multiplex PCR reads into MiXCR, producing one record per CDR3 protein. Of roughly 840,000 distinct CDR3 sequences listed, 38% are singletons. The source material was blood. The origin of the receptors is a young man with Graves' hyperthyroidism.

This chain joins TRBV10-3 and TRBJ1-5, with 11 bases fitting TRBD1. Looked up from germline, CDR1 is ENHRY and CDR2 is SYGVKD. This CDR3 comprises 17 residues. The CDR3 DNA follows: TGTGCTAGCAGGCCGGGACAGGGGGACTGGGGCAATCAGCCCCAGCATTTT. This codes for CASRPGQGDWGNQPQHF.

The CDR3 is CSVEVTYGGLYGYTF. The CDR3 DNA is TGCAGCGTTGAAGTAACCTATGGGGGACTTTATGGCTACACCTTC. The V call is TRBV29-1, the J call TRBJ1-2; tentatively, D is TRBD1 (5 bases). Trimming stripped 1 base from V and 5 bases from J, with 17 bases between. CDR3 length equals 15 residues. Germline CDR1 is SQVTM and CDR2 is ANQGSEA.

The chain is built from TRBV10-3 and TRBJ1-3, with no clear D. Germline values: CDR1 ENHRY, CDR2 SYGVKD. There are 13 residues in the CDR3. Trimming removed 4 bases from V and 5 bases from J, with 9 bases in between. The CDR3 loop is CAISGEIRNTIYF. In DNA, the CDR3 is TGTGCCATCAGTGGGGAGATTAGAAACACCATATATTTT.

This clonotype came up a few times. The gene calls are TRBV20-1 and TRBJ2-6; the D gene could be TRBD1 or TRBD2 (5 bases each). V lost 2 bases to trimming and J lost 3 bases, with 11 bases between them. CDR1 and CDR2 (germline): DFQATT, SNEGSKA (reference sequence). The CDR3 contains 15 residues. This CDR3 is CSARIGGSGANVLTF. For the CDR3, the DNA is TGCAGTGCTAGAATTGGGGGTAGTGGGGCCAACGTCCTGACTTTC.

The gene calls are TRBV7-9 and TRBJ2-5, with D possibly matching TRBD2 (6 bases). CDR1 and CDR2 from the germline V gene are SEHNR and FQNEAQ (reference sequence). The CDR3 runs 14 residues. Trimming took 5 bases from V and 4 from J, leaving 14 bases between them. In DNA, the CDR3 is TGTGCCAGCAGCACCACGGGGGTTCGAGAGACCCAGTACTTC. This sequence encodes CASSTTGVRETQYF.

This clonotype was seen ten or more times. The chain recombines TRBV10-3 with TRBJ1-1; D might be TRBD1 (6 bases). CDR3 size: 13 residues. Between the trimmed V and J ends, which lost 5 bases and 8 bases, there was a span of 15 bases. Germline V CDR1 and CDR2: ENHRY, SYGVKD. CDR3 protein: CAISNAPGTEAFF. CDR3 bases: TGTGCCATCAGTAATGCTCCCGGGACAGAAGCTTTCTTT.

The V gene is TRBV14, the J gene TRBJ1-1; possibly TRBD1 for D (5 bases). V was pared by 5 bases and J by 11 bases, with 18 bases between. Germline CDR1 SGHDN, CDR2 FVKESK. CDR3 length equals 13 residues. In nucleotides, the CDR3 is TGTGCCAGCAGCTCTACCGGGACGGCCAGCGCTTTCTTT. Translation: CASSSTGTASAFF.

As to this clonotype: A much more abundant neighbour one base away suggests this may be a read error. The chain links TRBV5-1 to TRBJ1-4; no clear D. Trimming cost V 3 bases and J 5 bases, with 8 bases left between them. The germline V gene has CDR1 SGHRS and CDR2 YFSETQ. CDR3 size: 13 residues. The chain's CDR3 is CASSSLPNEKLFF. DNA of the CDR3: TGCGCCAGCAGCTCGCTCCCCAATGAAAAACTGTTTTTT. Together with reference TRBV5-1 and TRBJ1-4, the CDR3 gives the full variable domain: KAGVTQTPRYLIKTRGQQVTLSCSPISGHRSVSWYQQTPGQGLQFLFEYFSETQRNKGNFPGRFSGRQFSNSRSEMNVSTLELGDSALYLCASSSLPNEKLFFGSGTQLSVL.

Concerning this clonotype itself: Its ends do not fully match the called genes, so a read error is possible. V usage is TRBV7-2 and J usage is TRBJ1-5; D is undetermined. CDR3 size: 15 residues. Germline loops: CDR1 SGHTA, CDR2 FQGNSA. The CDR3 here is CASSPGRAGNQPQHF. The CDR3 coding sequence is TGCGCCAGCAGCCCGGGTAGGGCCGGCAATCAGCCCCAGCATTTT.

This clonotype was seen many times. V and J are TRBV19 and TRBJ2-7, with 7 bases identical to TRBD2. The CDR3 spans 14 residues. V gave up 5 bases and J gave up 0 bases; unmatched junction bases: 4. CDR1 is LNHDA, CDR2 SQIVND, per germline (reference sequence). CDR3 sequence (DNA): TGTGCCAGTAGTGGACTAGGTAGCTCCTACGAGCAGTACTTC. Amino acids: CASSGLGSSYEQYF.

V gene TRBV5-1 combines with J gene TRBJ1-6; no clear D gene. Germline lookup yields CDR1 SGHRS and CDR2 YFSETQ. The CDR3 totals 17 residues. Trimming took off 1 base at V and 8 bases at J, with 19 bases between the two ends. The CDR3 protein is CASSLWGSSREDSPLHF. CDR3 nucleotides: TGCGCCAGCAGCTTGTGGGGATCTTCCCGCGAGGATTCACCCCTCCACTTT.

The rearrangement joins TRBV14 to TRBJ1-5; D not certain. This CDR3 has 13 residues. V was pared by 8 bases and J by 6 bases, with 14 bases between. From germline, CDR1 is SGHDN and CDR2 FVKESK. CDR3 sequence: CASASESTQPQHF. DNA of the CDR3: TGTGCCAGCGCAAGCGAAAGTACTCAGCCCCAGCATTTT. Variable domain in full (rest from reference TRBV14 and TRBJ1-5): EAGVTQFPSHSVIEKGQTVTLRCDPISGHDNLYWYRRVMGKEIKFLLHFVKESKQDESGMPNNRFLAERTGGTYSTLKVQPAELEDSGVYFCASASESTQPQHFGDGTRLSIL.

This clonotype was observed a few times. The chain employs TRBV6-6 and TRBJ1-5; tentatively, D is TRBD1 (6 bases). The V and J ends lost 5 bases and 9 bases respectively, with 20 bases between them. The CDR3 consists of 15 residues. Germline V gene data show CDR1 as MNHNY and CDR2 as SVGAGI (reference sequence). The CDR3 protein is CASSSLTGSSPPQHF. The CDR3, as DNA: TGTGCCAGCAGTAGCCTCACAGGGAGTTCCCCGCCCCAGCATTTT.